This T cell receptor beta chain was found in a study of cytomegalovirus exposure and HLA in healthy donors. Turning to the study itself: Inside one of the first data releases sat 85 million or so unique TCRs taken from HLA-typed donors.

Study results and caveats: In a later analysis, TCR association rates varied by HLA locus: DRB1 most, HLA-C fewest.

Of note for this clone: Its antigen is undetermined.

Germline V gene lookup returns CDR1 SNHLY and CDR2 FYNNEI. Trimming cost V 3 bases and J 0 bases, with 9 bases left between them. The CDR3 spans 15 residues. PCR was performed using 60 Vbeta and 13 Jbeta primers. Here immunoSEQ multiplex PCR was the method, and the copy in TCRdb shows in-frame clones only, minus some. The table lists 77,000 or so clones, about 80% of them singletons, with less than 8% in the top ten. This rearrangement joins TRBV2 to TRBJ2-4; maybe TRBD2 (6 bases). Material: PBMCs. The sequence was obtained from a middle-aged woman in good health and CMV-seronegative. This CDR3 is CASSDPGRAKNIQYF. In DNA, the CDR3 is TGTGCCAGCAGTGACCCCGGGAGAGCCAAAAACATTCAGTACTTC.